This entry lists 15 T cell receptor beta chains sequenced from one sample in a study of CD8 T cells in Susac syndrome. Random hexamers served to reverse transcribe roughly 0.45 to 1 ug RNA. MiXCR was run by TCRdb on the immunoSEQ multiplex PCR reads, yielding one entry per CDR3 protein. Among roughly 200,000 distinct CDR3 sequences listed, about 93% were seen once. The source material was CD4+ T cells from PBMCs. The receptor source for this set is a human donor in good health.

The chain joins TRBV27 to TRBJ1-1; possibly TRBD1 for D (6 bases). Germline lookup yields CDR1 MNHEY and CDR2 SMNVEV (reference sequence). The CDR3 spans 12 residues. Trimming cost V 5 bases and J 8 bases, with 12 bases left between them. CDR3 in amino acids: CASSPYTGEAFF. For the CDR3, the DNA is TGTGCCAGCAGTCCTTACACAGGGGAAGCTTTCTTT.

The chain combines TRBV10-3 with TRBJ2-5; D may be TRBD2 (6 bases). CDR1 and CDR2 from the germline V gene are ENHRY and SYGVKD. The CDR3 runs to 14 residues. The V gene lost 7 bases and the J gene lost 4 bases, with 16 bases spanning the gap. Here the CDR3 reads CAIKGGLVGETQYF. Here the CDR3 DNA reads TGTGCCATCAAAGGAGGGCTAGTCGGAGAGACCCAGTACTTC.

The V and J genes are TRBV6-2 or TRBV6-3 and TRBJ2-7, with D perhaps TRBD1 or TRBD2 (6 bases each). Trimming stripped 6 bases from V and 7 bases from J, with 16 bases between. This CDR3 has 13 residues. Germline CDR1 reads MNHEY; CDR2 reads SVGEGT. CDR3 loop: CASSHPGAREQYV. In DNA form, the CDR3 reads TGTGCCAGCAGCCACCCGGGGGCTCGGGAGCAGTACGTC.

The chain couples TRBV30 to TRBJ2-1, with a tentative D call TRBD1 (6 bases). Per the germline V gene, CDR1 is GTSNPN and CDR2 is SVGIG (reference sequence). CDR3 length: 13 residues. V lost 1 base and J lost 3, with 7 bases in between. This chain's CDR3 is CAWSGTDYNEQFF. The CDR3 region has the DNA TGTGCCTGGAGTGGGACAGACTACAATGAGCAGTTCTTC.

This rearrangement joins TRBV5-1 to TRBJ2-5, with TRBD1 identical over 10 bases. CDR1 and CDR2 from the germline V gene are SGHRS and YFSETQ. V was pared by 5 bases and J by 4 bases, with 8 bases of the junction left unmatched. The CDR3 consists of 15 residues. In DNA, the CDR3 is TGCGCCAGCAGGCCCCCGGGACAGGGGAGAGAGACCCAGTACTTC. It translates to CASRPPGQGRETQYF.

The gene calls are TRBV7-9 and TRBJ2-2; unclear D gene. The length of the CDR3 is 16 residues. Trimming took off 1 base at V and 1 base at J, with 10 bases between the two ends. Germline V gene data show CDR1 as SEHNR and CDR2 as FQNEAQ (reference sequence). This chain's CDR3 is CASSLGQSKNTGELFF. The CDR3, as DNA: TGTGCCAGCAGCTTAGGGCAGAGTAAGAACACCGGGGAGCTGTTTTTT.

This rearrangement joins TRBV7-3 to TRBJ2-3; 10 bases are shared with TRBD2. Trimming cost V 5 bases and J 5 bases; bases outside gene matches: 10. CDR1 and CDR2 (germline): SGHTA, FQGTGA. The CDR3 covers 16 residues. The CDR3 DNA follows: TGTGCCAGCAGCCAAGGAGCGGGGGGGCGTGGAGATACGCAGTATTTT. It is translated as CASSQGAGGRGDTQYF.

The chain recombines TRBV6-2 or TRBV6-3 with TRBJ1-4; D not resolved. The CDR3 sequence is 12 residues long. Trimming removed 5 bases at V and 4 bases at J, with 5 bases between. Germline V gene data show CDR1 as MNHEY and CDR2 as SVGEGT. This CDR3 is CASSPDNEKLFF. CDR3 DNA: TGTGCCAGCAGTCCGGATAATGAAAAACTGTTTTTT.

This clonotype showed up just a few times. This chain connects TRBV6-5 to TRBJ2-2, with D maybe TRBD2 (6 bases). The CDR3 sequence is 14 residues long. Germline V gene data show CDR1 as MNHEY and CDR2 as SVGAGI. V was trimmed by 3 bases and J by 6 bases, leaving 11 bases between them. The CDR3 spells CASSYIPGAGELFF. Written as DNA, the CDR3 is TGTGCCAGCAGTTATATCCCGGGGGCCGGGGAGCTGTTTTTT.

The chain uses TRBV7-8 and TRBJ2-2; TRBD1 agrees at 7 bases. CDR1 and CDR2 from the germline V gene are SGHVS and FQNEAQ. This CDR3 has 14 amino acids. After removal of 5 bases from V and 5 bases from J, the junction contained 5 bases not matched to a gene. CDR3 coding DNA: TGTGCCAGCAGCCAGACAGGGCGAACCGGGGAGCTGTTTTTT. Amino acids: CASSQTGRTGELFF.

About this clonotype itself: An end of the junction does not agree with germline; a read error may underlie this. The chain recombines TRBV4-3 with TRBJ1-5; unclear D gene. The length of the CDR3 is 15 residues. In germline, CDR1 is LGHNA, CDR2 YSLEER. CDR3 sequence: CASSQGLASNQPQHF. CDR3 bases: TGCGCCAGCAGTCAAGGGTTAGCTAGCAATCAGCCCCAGCATTTT.

The chain joins TRBV29-1 to TRBJ2-3, with 13 bases lining up with TRBD2. Germline V gene data show CDR1 as SQVTM and CDR2 as ANQGSEA. This CDR3 has 15 amino acids. V lost 8 bases and J lost 2; bases outside the gene matches: 7. This CDR3 reads CSLRTSGGPTDTQYF. The DNA for the CDR3 is TGCAGCCTGAGGACTAGCGGGGGCCCCACAGATACGCAGTATTTT.

The rearrangement uses TRBV7-8 and TRBJ1-6; the D gene is possibly TRBD1 (5 bases). The V and J ends lost 1 base and 0 bases respectively, with 13 bases between them. The CDR3 runs to 18 residues. In germline, CDR1 is SGHVS, CDR2 FQNEAQ. Written as DNA, the CDR3 is TGTGCCAGCAGCTTAGTCGTTCGGGGGAACTCCTATAATTCACCCCTCCACTTT. It is translated as CASSLVVRGNSYNSPLHF.

This chain uses TRBV3-1 with TRBJ2-3, with 9 positions matching TRBD1. Germline CDR1 LGHDT, CDR2 YNNKEL (reference sequence). V lost 4 bases, J lost 3 bases, and 2 bases stayed unmatched. The CDR3 has 14 residues. This CDR3 is CASSRTGATDTQYF. The CDR3 DNA sequence: TGTGCCAGCAGCCGGACAGGGGCGACAGATACGCAGTATTTT.

V gene TRBV12-3 or TRBV12-4 combines with J gene TRBJ1-2, with a weak D call TRBD1 (5 bases). The CDR3 is made up of 13 amino acids. V was clipped by 5 bases and J by 12 bases, with 19 bases between them. CDR3 in DNA: TGTGCCAGCAGTCCCACAGGTCCCGGAAGGAACACCTTC. This translates into CASSPTGPGRNTF.